Sequencing of this T cell receptor (beta chain) was carried out in a study of cytomegalovirus exposure and HLA in healthy donors. Germline V CDR1 and CDR2: SGHNT, YYREEE (reference sequence). This CDR3 is built from 13 residues. Trimming cost V 0 bases and J 4 bases, with 7 bases left between them. This PCR relied on a set of 60 Vbeta primers and 13 Jbeta primers. Measured with immunoSEQ multiplex PCR; TCRdb has only the in-frame clones, and not every one. The top ten clones hold 3% to 4.5% of a sample with about 200,000 clones, approximately 80% of them seen once. Sequenced input: PBMCs. The receptor was derived from a male donor in good health and CMV-seronegative. The J gene is TRBJ1-2, the V gene TRBV5-4; D unclear. The CDR3 DNA is TGTGCCAGCAGCTTGGATGAGGGCTATGGCTACACCTTC. Translated, it gives CASSLDEGYGYTF.